This T cell receptor (beta chain) was recorded in a study of graft-versus-host responses after intestinal transplantation. Study-level information: Grafts that recipients had were multivisceral, liver-intestinal, or isolated intestinal transplants. After anti-thymocyte globulin induction, recipients took tacrolimus and steroids for three to four years. Study-level results: Allograft graft-versus-host to host-versus-graft clonal ratios ran high in patients with graft-donor T cell macrochimerism. GvH clones turned up in recipient marrow; some had shown up first in ileum or blood.

Note on this clone: The antigen is not known.

Repertoires were generated with immunoSEQ multiplex PCR, while TCRdb's copy carries only in-frame clones and drops some. The sample contains about 120,000 clones, approximately 95% of which appear only once. Trimming removed 5 bases from V and 1 base from J, with 8 bases in between. This CDR3 has 13 amino acids. CDR1 is SGHVS, CDR2 FQNEAQ, per germline. This chain links TRBV7-8 with TRBJ1-1; D not certain. This TCR was recovered from a human donor who received an intestinal transplant. This sample comprised unstimulated CD4+ T cells sorted from spleen or lymph node cells, obtained before intestinal transplant. The CDR3 sequence is CASSRTENTEAFF. The CDR3 DNA is TGTGCCAGCAGCCGGACTGAGAACACTGAAGCTTTCTTT. Filled out from reference TRBV7-8 and TRBJ1-1, the complete variable domain reads GAGVSQSPRYKVAKRGQDVALRCDPISGHVSLFWYQQALGQGPEFLTYFQNEAQLDKSGLPSDRFFAERPEGSVSTLKIQRTQQEDSAVYLCASSRTENTEAFFGQGTRLTVV.